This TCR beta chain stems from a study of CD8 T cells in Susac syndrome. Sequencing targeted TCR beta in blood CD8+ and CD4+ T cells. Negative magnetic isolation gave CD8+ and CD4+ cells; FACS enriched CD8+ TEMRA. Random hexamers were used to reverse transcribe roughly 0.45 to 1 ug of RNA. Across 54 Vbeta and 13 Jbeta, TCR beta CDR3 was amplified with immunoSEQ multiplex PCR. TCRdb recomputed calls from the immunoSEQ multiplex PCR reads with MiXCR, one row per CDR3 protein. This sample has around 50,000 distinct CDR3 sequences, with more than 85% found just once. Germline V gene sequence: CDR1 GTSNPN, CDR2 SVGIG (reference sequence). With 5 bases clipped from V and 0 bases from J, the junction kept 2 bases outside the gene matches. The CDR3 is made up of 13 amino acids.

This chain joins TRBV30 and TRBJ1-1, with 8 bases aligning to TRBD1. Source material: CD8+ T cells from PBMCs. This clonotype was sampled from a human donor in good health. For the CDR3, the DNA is TGTGCCTGGGGACAGGGTTTGAACACTGAAGCTTTCTTT. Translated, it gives CAWGQGLNTEAFF.